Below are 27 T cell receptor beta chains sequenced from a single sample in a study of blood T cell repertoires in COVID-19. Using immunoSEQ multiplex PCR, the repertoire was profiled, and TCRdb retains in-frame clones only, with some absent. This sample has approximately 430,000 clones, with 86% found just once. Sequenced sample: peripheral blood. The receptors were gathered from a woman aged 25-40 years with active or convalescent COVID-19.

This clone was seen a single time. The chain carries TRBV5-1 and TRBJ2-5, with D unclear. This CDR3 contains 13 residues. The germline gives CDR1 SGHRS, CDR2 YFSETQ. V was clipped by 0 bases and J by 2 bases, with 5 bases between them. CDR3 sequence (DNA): TGCGCCAGCAGCTTGGCCCAGCAAGAGACCCAGTACTTC. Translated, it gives CASSLAQQETQYF. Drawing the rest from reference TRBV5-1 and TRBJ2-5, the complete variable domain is KAGVTQTPRYLIKTRGQQVTLSCSPISGHRSVSWYQQTPGQGLQFLFEYFSETQRNKGNFPGRFSGRQFSNSRSEMNVSTLELGDSALYLCASSLAQQETQYFGPGTRLLVL.

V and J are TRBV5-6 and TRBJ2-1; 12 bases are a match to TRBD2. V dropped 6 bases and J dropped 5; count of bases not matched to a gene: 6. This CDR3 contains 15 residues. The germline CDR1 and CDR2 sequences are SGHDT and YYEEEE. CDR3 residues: CASNDRTSGDNEQFF. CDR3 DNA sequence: TGTGCCAGCAACGACCGGACTAGCGGGGACAATGAGCAGTTCTTC.

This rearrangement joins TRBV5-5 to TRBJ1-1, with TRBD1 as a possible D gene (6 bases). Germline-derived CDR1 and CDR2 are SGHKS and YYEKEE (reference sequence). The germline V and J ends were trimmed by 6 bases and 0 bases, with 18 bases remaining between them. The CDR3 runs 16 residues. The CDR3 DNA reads TGTGCCAGCAACGACCGGCCGGGACATTTGAACACTGAAGCTTTCTTT. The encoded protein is CASNDRPGHLNTEAFF.

This CDR3 reads CASSERGMGYGYTF. In DNA, the CDR3 is TGTGCCAGCAGTGAACGAGGGATGGGGTATGGCTACACCTTC. The chain couples TRBV2 to TRBJ1-2; D remains ambiguous. CDR3 length: 14 amino acids. Trimming pared 2 bases from V and 5 bases from J, leaving 12 bases between. From germline, CDR1 is SNHLY and CDR2 FYNNEI.

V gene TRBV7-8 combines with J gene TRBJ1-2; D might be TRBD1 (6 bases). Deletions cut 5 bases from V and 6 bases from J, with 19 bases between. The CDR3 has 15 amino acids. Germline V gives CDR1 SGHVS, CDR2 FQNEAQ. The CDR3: CASSPNRDPGNGYTF. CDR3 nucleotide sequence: TGTGCCAGCAGCCCGAACAGGGACCCCGGGAATGGCTACACCTTC.

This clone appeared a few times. CDR3 sequence: CASSLTGDYGYTF. The CDR3 bases are TGCGCCAGCAGCTTGACAGGGGACTATGGCTACACCTTC. This sequence joins TRBV5-1 and TRBJ1-2; 7 bases agree with TRBD1. Germline CDR1 is SGHRS and CDR2 is YFSETQ. Losses at the gene ends were 1 base for V and 3 bases for J; bases not matched to a gene: 0. The CDR3 is made up of 13 amino acids.

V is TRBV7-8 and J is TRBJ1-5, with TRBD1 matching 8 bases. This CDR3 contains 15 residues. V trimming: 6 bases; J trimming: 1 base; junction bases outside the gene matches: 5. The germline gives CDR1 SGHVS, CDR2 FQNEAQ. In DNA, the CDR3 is TGTGCCAGCAGACTCGACAGGGGAAGCAATCAGCCCCAGCATTTT. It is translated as CASRLDRGSNQPQHF.

The CDR3 protein is CASSLTGSNTEAFF. For the CDR3, the DNA is TGCGCCAGCAGCTTGACAGGGTCGAACACTGAAGCTTTCTTT. The chain is built from TRBV5-1 and TRBJ1-1, with D possibly being TRBD1 (6 bases). The CDR3 runs to 14 residues. Germline V gene lookup returns CDR1 SGHRS and CDR2 YFSETQ. The V end lost 1 base, the J end lost 1 base, and 8 bases lay between the germline ends.

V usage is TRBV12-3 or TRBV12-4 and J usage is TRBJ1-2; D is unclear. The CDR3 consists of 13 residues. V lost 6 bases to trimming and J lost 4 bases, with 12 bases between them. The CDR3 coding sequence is TGTGCCAGCAGGCCCGACACGAGCTATGGCTACACCTTC. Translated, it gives CASRPDTSYGYTF.

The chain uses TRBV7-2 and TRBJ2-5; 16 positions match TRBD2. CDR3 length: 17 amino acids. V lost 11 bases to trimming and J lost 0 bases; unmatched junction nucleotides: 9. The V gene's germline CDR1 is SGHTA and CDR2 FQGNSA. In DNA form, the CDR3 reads TGTGCCCGGGAGGGACTAGCGGGGGGGAGGTACCAAGAGACCCAGTACTTC. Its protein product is CAREGLAGGRYQETQYF. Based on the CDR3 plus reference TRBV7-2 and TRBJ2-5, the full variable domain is GAGVSQSPSNKVTEKGKDVELRCDPISGHTALYWYRQSLGQGLEFLIYFQGNSAPDKSGLPSDRFSAERTGGSVSTLTIQRTQQEDSAVYLCAREGLAGGRYQETQYFGPGTRLLVL.

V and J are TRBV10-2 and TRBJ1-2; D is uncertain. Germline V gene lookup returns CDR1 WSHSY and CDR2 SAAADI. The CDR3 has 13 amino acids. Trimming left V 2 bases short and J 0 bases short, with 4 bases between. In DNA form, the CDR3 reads TGCGCCAGCAGTGAGCTAACTAACTATGGCTACACCTTC. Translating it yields CASSELTNYGYTF.

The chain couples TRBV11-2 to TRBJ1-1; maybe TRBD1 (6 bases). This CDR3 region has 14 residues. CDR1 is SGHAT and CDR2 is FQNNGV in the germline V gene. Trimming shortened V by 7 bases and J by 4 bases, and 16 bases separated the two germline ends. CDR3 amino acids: CASTPEGGSTEAFF. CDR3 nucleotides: TGTGCCAGCACGCCGGAAGGGGGATCCACTGAAGCTTTCTTT.

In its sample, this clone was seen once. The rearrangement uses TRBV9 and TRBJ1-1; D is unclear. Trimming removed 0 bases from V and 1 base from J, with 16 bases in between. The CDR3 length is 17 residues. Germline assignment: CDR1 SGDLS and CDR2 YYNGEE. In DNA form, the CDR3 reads TGTGCCAGCAGCGTAGCTATTGCGCCACCAACGAACACTGAAGCTTTCTTT. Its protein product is CASSVAIAPPTNTEAFF.

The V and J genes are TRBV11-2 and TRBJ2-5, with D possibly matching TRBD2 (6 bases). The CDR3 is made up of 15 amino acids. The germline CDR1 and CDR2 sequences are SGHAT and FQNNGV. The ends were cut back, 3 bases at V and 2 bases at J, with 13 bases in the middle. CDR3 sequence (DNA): TGTGCCAGCAGCTTCTCCGGGACTGTTCAAGAGACCCAGTACTTC. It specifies CASSFSGTVQETQYF.

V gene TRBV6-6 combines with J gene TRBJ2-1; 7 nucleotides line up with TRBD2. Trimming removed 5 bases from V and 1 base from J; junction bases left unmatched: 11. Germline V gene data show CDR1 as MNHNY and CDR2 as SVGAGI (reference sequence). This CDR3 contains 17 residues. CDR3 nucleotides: TGTGCCAGCAGTCCGACCCCCGCTAGCGGATCCTACAATGAGCAGTTCTTC. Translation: CASSPTPASGSYNEQFF.

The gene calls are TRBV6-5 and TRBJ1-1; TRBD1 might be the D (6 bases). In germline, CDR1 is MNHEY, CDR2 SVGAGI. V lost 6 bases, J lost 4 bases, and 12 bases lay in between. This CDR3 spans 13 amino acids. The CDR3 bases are TGTGCCAGCAGCCAACAGGGTCGCACTGAAGCTTTCTTT. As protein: CASSQQGRTEAFF.

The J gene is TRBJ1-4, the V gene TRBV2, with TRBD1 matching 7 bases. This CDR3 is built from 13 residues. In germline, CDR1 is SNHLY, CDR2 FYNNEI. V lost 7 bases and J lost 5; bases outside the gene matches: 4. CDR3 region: CASTEGANEKLFF. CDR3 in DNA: TGTGCCAGCACAGAGGGGGCGAATGAAAAACTGTTTTTT.

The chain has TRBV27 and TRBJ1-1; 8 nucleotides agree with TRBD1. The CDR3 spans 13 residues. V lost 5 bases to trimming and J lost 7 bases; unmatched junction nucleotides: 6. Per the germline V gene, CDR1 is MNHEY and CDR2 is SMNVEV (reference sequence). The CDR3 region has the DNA TGTGCCAGCAGTCCCAGGGGGCGGAATGAAGCTTTCTTT. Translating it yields CASSPRGRNEAFF.

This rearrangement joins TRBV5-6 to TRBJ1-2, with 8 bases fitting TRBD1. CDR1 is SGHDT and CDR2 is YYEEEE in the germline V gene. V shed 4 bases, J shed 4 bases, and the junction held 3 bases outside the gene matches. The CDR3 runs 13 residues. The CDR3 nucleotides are TGTGCCAGCAGCACTGGACAGGGCTATGGCTACACCTTC. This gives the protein CASSTGQGYGYTF.

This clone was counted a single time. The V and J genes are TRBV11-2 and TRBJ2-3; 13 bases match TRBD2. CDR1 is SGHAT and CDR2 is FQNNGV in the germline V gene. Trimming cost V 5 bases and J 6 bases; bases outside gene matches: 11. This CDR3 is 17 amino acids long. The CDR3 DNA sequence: TGTGCCAGCAGCCCCTTCGGGACTAGCGGGACTGGTGATACGCAGTATTTT. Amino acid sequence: CASSPFGTSGTGDTQYF.

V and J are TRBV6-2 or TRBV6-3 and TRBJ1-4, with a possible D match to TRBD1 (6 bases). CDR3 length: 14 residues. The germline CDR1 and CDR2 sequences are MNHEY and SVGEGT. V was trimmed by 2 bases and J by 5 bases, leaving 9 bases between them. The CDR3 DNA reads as TGTGCCAGCAGTTACGCGGGGGCCAATGAAAAACTGTTTTTT. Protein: CASSYAGANEKLFF.

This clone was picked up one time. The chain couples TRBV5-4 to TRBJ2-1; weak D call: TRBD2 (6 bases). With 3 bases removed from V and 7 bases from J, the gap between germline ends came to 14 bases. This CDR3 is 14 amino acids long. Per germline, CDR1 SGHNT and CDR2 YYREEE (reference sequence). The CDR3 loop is CASSWSGLLNEQFF. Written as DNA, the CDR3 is TGTGCCAGCAGCTGGTCCGGACTACTGAATGAGCAGTTCTTC.

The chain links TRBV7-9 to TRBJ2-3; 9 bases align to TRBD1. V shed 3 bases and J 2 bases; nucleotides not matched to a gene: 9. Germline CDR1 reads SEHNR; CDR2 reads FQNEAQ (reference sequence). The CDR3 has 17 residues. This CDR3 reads CASSFQQGAPPTDTQYF. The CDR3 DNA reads TGTGCCAGCAGCTTCCAACAGGGGGCGCCCCCCACAGATACGCAGTATTTT. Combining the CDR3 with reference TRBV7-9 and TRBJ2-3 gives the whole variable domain DTGVSQNPRHKITKRGQNVTFRCDPISEHNRLYWYRQTLGQGPEFLTYFQNEAQLEKSRLLSDRFSAERPKGSFSTLEIQRTEQGDSAMYLCASSFQQGAPPTDTQYFGPGTRLTVL.

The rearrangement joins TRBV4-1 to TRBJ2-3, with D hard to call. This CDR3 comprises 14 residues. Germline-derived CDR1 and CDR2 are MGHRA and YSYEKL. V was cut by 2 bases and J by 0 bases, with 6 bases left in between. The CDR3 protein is CASSQQTSTDTQYF. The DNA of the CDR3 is TGCGCCAGCAGCCAACAGACTAGCACAGATACGCAGTATTTT.

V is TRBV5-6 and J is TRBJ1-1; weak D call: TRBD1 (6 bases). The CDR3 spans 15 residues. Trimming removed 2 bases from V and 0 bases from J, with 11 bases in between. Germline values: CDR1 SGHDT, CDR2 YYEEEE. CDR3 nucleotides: TGTGCCAGCAGCTTCAGGGGCAGGATGAACACTGAAGCTTTCTTT. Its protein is CASSFRGRMNTEAFF.

CDR3 protein: CASSLRLAVSTDTQYF. As DNA, the CDR3 is TGTGCCAGCAGTTTGAGACTAGCGGTTAGCACAGATACGCAGTATTTT. The chain carries TRBV9 and TRBJ2-3; 9 nucleotides align to TRBD2. This CDR3 region has 16 residues. CDR1 is SGDLS and CDR2 is YYNGEE in the germline V gene. The J segment lost 0 bases and the V segment lost 5 bases, leaving 7 bases of the junction unmatched. Full variable domain (rest looked up from reference TRBV9 and TRBJ2-3): DSGVTQTPKHLITATGQRVTLRCSPRSGDLSVYWYQQSLDQGLQFLIQYYNGEERAKGNILERFSAQQFPDLHSELNLSSLELGDSALYFCASSLRLAVSTDTQYFGPGTRLTVL.

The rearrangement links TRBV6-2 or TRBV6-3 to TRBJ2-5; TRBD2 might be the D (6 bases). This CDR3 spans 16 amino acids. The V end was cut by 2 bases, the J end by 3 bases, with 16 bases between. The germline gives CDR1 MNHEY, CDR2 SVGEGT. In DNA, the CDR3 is TGTGCCAGCAGTTACAGCCGTCTAGCGTGGGAAGAGACCCAGTACTTC. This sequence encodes CASSYSRLAWEETQYF.